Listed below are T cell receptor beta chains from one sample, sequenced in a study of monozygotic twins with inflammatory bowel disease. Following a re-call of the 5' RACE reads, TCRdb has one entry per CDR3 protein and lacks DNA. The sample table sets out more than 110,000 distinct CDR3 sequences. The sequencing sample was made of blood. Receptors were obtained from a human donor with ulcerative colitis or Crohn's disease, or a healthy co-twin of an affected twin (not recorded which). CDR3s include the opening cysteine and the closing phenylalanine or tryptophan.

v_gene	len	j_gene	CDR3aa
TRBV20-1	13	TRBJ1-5	CSARGAADGPQHF
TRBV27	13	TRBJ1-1	CASKPIGWFEAFF
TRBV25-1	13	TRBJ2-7	CASRRGVGYEQYF
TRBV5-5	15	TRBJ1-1	CASSLTPGRPEEAFF
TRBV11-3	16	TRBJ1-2	CALSKLRPLQNYGYTF
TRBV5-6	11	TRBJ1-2	CASGRTYGYTF
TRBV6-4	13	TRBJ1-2	CAITEEPNYGYTF
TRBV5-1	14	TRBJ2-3	CASNSFPSTDTQYF
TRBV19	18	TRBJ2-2	CASSYGTSGRALTGELFF
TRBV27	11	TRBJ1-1	CASSPYIEAFF
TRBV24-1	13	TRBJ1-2	CATSDRTFYGYTF
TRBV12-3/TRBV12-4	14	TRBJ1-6	CASSFGQYNSPLHF
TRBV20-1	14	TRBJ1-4	CSASGGESNEKLFF
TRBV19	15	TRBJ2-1	CASSISLPRVNEQFF
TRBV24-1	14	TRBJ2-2	CATSEEINTGELFF
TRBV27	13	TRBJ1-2	CASRDPESYGYTF
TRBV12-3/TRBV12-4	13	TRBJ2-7	CASEREAAYEQYF
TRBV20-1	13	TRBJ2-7	CSAGTGRAYEQYF
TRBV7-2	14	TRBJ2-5	CASSPGIAGETQYF
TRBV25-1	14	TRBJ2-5	CASSFYQNQETQYF
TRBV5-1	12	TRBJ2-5	CASSFPAETQYF
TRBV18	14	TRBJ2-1	CASSDTQGYNEQFF
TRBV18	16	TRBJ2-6	CASSPDRLPGANVLTF
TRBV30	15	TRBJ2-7	CAWSGGPGVVYEQYF
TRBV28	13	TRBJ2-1	CASSFAGKNEQFF
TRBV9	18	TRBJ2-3	CASSVSGLAGRGTDTQYF
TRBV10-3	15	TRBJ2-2	CAIRSGTGSTGELFF
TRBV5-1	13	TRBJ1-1	CASSSTPNTEAFF
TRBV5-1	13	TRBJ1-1	CASSFREDTEAFF
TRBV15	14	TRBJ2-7	CVTSRERGGHEQYF
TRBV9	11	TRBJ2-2	CASGTTGELFF
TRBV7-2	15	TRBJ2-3	CATLQDRGRADTQYF
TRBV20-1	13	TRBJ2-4	CSAVTVAKNIQYF
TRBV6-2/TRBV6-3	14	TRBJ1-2	CASSYSSTFYGYTF
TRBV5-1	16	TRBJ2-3	CASSLALGQGADTQYF
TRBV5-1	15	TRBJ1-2	CASSLEGSGSYGYTF
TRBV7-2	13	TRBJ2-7	CASSSQQGYEQYF
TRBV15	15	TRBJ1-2	CATSRGSQEVYGYTF
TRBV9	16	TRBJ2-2	CASRAGTAPFAGELFF
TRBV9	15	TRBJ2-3	CASSVLAGVTDTQYF
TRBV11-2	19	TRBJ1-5	CASSLRGQGETNSNQPQHF
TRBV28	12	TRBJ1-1	CASSTQFGWVVF
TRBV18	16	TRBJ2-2	CASSPQTAWHTGELFF
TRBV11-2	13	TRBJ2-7	CASSLRPLGEQYF
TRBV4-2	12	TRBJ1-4	CASSQLGEKLFF